A selection of T cell receptor beta chains follows, all from one sample in a study. TCRdb reprocessed the 5' RACE reads via MiXCR and lists one record per CDR3 protein. The sample holds tens of thousands of distinct CDR3 sequences, about 28% seen once. The sequenced sample consisted of naive CD4+ T cells sorted from a lymph node. These receptors all come from a female donor with breast cancer. The CDR3 runs from the conserved cysteine through the conserved F or W. The order of the fields is J gene, clone size, V gene, D gene, CDR3 DNA, CDR3 protein. The D gene is left open where the match is weak. Only some rows state a clone size, as once, few, many or a class for expanded clones.

>TRBJ2-7|few|TRBV7-9|NA
TGTGCCAGCGTGAACCGCCGGGACACCCTCTACGAGCAGTACTTC
CASVNRRDTLYEQYF
>TRBJ2-7|few|TRBV5-1|TRBD2
TGCGCCAGCAGCTTGGTAACTAGCGGGAGACCCAACGAGCAGTACTTC
CASSLVTSGRPNEQYF
>TRBJ1-1|NA|TRBV27|NA
TGTGCCAGCAGTTTGTGGCAGGGAGATACTGAAGCTTTCTTT
CASSLWQGDTEAFF
>TRBJ1-5|few|TRBV28|NA
TGTGCCAGCAGTTTACCTAAGGCTAGCAATCAGCCCCAGCATTTT
CASSLPKASNQPQHF
>TRBJ2-5|few|TRBV12-3/TRBV12-4|TRBD2
TGTGCCAGCAGTCCGATGGGGACTAGCGGGGCTAAGTACCAAGAGACCCAGTACTTC
CASSPMGTSGAKYQETQYF
>TRBJ2-3|NA|TRBV5-1|NA
TGCGCCAGCAGCTTGGCGGCGGGGACAGATACGCAGTATTTT
CASSLAAGTDTQYF
>TRBJ2-7|many|TRBV6-6|NA
TGTGCCAGCACCGCCCTCCAGGGATACGAGCAGTACTTC
CASTALQGYEQYF
>TRBJ1-1|many|TRBV4-2|NA
TGTGCCAGCAGCCAAGATCTGGGGAGAGCTTTCTTT
CASSQDLGRAFF
>TRBJ1-5|NA|TRBV5-1|NA
TGCGCCAGCAATGGGCAGGGAGGGGATAGCAATCAGCCCCAGCATTTT
CASNGQGGDSNQPQHF
>TRBJ2-5|many|TRBV20-1|TRBD2
TGCAGTGCTAGTCTTCTAGCGGGGGGGAACCAAGAGACCCAGTACTTC
CSASLLAGGNQETQYF
>TRBJ2-5|medium-sized|TRBV5-6|TRBD2
TGTGCCAGCAGCTCAACTAGCGGGGTTGAGACCCAGTACTTC
CASSSTSGVETQYF
>TRBJ2-6|NA|TRBV11-3|NA
TGTGCCAGCAGCTTCTCCGGCTCTGGGGCCAACGTCCTGACTTTC
CASSFSGSGANVLTF
>TRBJ1-2|NA|TRBV29-1|NA
TGCAGCGTTGAAGATCTTGGGGTAGGCTACACCTTC
CSVEDLGVGYTF
>TRBJ2-3|NA|TRBV7-8|TRBD2
TGTGCCAGCAGCTTAAATAGGGCTAGCGGGACTCGTACGCAGTATTTT
CASSLNRASGTRTQYF
>TRBJ2-1|NA|TRBV2|NA
TGTGCCAGCAGTATAGCAAGCTCCTACAATGAGCAGTTCTTC
CASSIASSYNEQFF
>TRBJ1-1|many|TRBV9|NA
TGTGCCAGCAGCAGTGGCGGGAGCGCTGGGAACACTGAAGCTTTCTTT
CASSSGGSAGNTEAFF
>TRBJ2-7|NA|TRBV10-3|NA
TGTGCCATCAGTGAACCTAACAGAGCCTCCTACGAGCAGTACTTC
CAISEPNRASYEQYF
>TRBJ2-2|NA|TRBV5-1|NA
TGCGCCAGCAGCTTGCCGGGAAGGAACACCGGGGAGCTGTTTTTT
CASSLPGRNTGELFF
>TRBJ2-1|many|TRBV20-1|TRBD1
TGCAGTGCTAGAGAGACAGGGGGCTGGGGTGCGTTCTTC
CSARETGGWGAFF
>TRBJ2-1|once|TRBV4-2|NA
TGTGCCAGCAGCCAAAAGGCCTACAATGAGCAGTTCTTC
CASSQKAYNEQFF
>TRBJ2-1|few|TRBV20-1|TRBD2
TGCAGTGCTAGTGATAGCGGGAAGGATGAGCAGTTCTTC
CSASDSGKDEQFF
>TRBJ1-6|few|TRBV2|TRBD1
TGTGCCAGCAGTGAACTGGAGGGGGCGCATTCACCCCTCCACTTT
CASSELEGAHSPLHF
>TRBJ2-7|NA|TRBV7-2|NA
TGTGCCAGCAGCCCTAGCCGGAGGGCCGAGCAGTACTTC
CASSPSRRAEQYF